The rows below give T cell receptor beta chains drawn from one sample of a study of OX40 agonist ivuxolimab in advanced cancers. Data came from immunoSEQ multiplex PCR; TCRdb stores just in-frame clones and leaves some out. The sample has almost 50,000 clones, about 86% seen once; the top ten hold under 2%. The sequenced sample was CD4+ or CD8+ T cells sorted from blood, obtained in a trial of the OX40 agonist ivuxolimab. These receptors came from an adult with an advanced solid tumor such as melanoma, head and neck, liver or kidney cancer. Both conserved end residues are part of each CDR3. A D gene is named only where the DNA matches it firmly. A clone size is listed for some rows: how often the clone was seen (once, few, many), or a class if it is expanded.

d_gene	v_gene	abundance	j_gene	CDR3nt	CDR3aa
.	TRBV11-3	.	TRBJ2-7	TGTGCCAGCAGCTGTAGGTTCTGCGAGCAGTACTTC	CASSCRFCEQYF
TRBD1	TRBV19	.	TRBJ1-2	TGTGCCAGTAGTATTCCGGGACAGCTAGGCTACACCTTC	CASSIPGQLGYTF
.	TRBV19	.	TRBJ2-1	TGTGCCAGTAGTCCGGGACTCTTAAGTTACAATGAGCAGTTCTTC	CASSPGLLSYNEQFF
.	TRBV28	.	TRBJ2-3	TGTGCCAGCATCAGAGAGGGGGGGATCACAGATACGCAGTATTTT	CASIREGGITDTQYF
.	TRBV6-5	.	TRBJ1-2	TGTGCCAGCAGTTCCCGGGGCGGCTATGGCTACACCTTC	CASSSRGGYGYTF
.	TRBV6-5	.	TRBJ1-2	TGTGCCAGCAGGGGGAAGGTAACCAGTTACTATGGCTACACCTTC	CASRGKVTSYYGYTF
TRBD2	TRBV4-1	.	TRBJ2-1	TGCGCCAGCAGCCAATCCTTTGGCGGGAGGGAGCAGTTCTTC	CASSQSFGGREQFF
.	TRBV18	once	TRBJ2-7	TGTGCCAGCTCACCCCGGGACAACTCCTACGAGCAGTACTTC	CASSPRDNSYEQYF
.	TRBV10-1	.	TRBJ2-1	TGCGCCAGCAGTCCCCAGGGGGGGAGTGAGCAGTTCTTC	CASSPQGGSEQFF
TRBD1	TRBV7-2	.	TRBJ1-4	TGTGCCAGCAGCGTACAGGGGACAGGCGCGTCTAATGAAAAACTGTTTTTT	CASSVQGTGASNEKLFF
.	TRBV7-6	.	TRBJ2-1	TGTGCCAGCAGCACCCAGGCGCTCTCCTACAATGAGCAGTTCTTC	CASSTQALSYNEQFF
TRBD1	TRBV27	.	TRBJ2-3	TGTGCCAGCAGCCGGACAGGGGGCACAGATACGCAGTATTTT	CASSRTGGTDTQYF
.	TRBV7-2	.	TRBJ2-7	TGTGCCAGCAGCTTGGGGGGATCCTGGTACTTC	CASSLGGSWYF
TRBD2	TRBV9	.	TRBJ2-2	TGTGCCAGCAGCGTAGAAGGCGGGGGGGGAGTTTACGGGGAGCTGTTTTTT	CASSVEGGGGVYGELFF
.	TRBV25-1	.	TRBJ2-1	TGTGCCAGCAGGCGTGGGGGCCAGCAGTTCTTC	CASRRGGQQFF
TRBD2	TRBV5-6	.	TRBJ2-3	TGTGCCAGCAGCATCGAGGGACTAGCGGGGGATACGCAGTATTTT	CASSIEGLAGDTQYF
.	TRBV15	few	TRBJ2-7	TGTGCCACCAGCAATGTCAACGAGCAGTACTTC	CATSNVNEQYF
TRBD1	TRBV14	once	TRBJ2-4	TGTGCCAGCAGCCTTACAGGGGAATACGGCCACATTCAGTACTTC	CASSLTGEYGHIQYF
.	TRBV14	.	TRBJ2-1	TGTGCCAGCAGCCAAGAATCGAGAACGAGACAGTTCTTC	CASSQESRTRQFF
.	TRBV4-2	.	TRBJ1-4	TGTGCCAGCAGCCGCGGGGGGGGGAATGAAAAACTGTTTTTT	CASSRGGGNEKLFF
.	TRBV5-1	.	TRBJ2-3	TGCGCCAGCAGCTTGGCCACAGATACGCAGTATTTT	CASSLATDTQYF
.	TRBV7-2	.	TRBJ2-5	TGTGCCAGCAGCTTGGAAAGAGCCCAAGAGACCCAGTACTTC	CASSLERAQETQYF
.	TRBV21-1	.	TRBJ2-7	TGTGCCAGCACCGCAATTGGGGAGGGGGGATGTCACGAGCAGTACTTC	CASTAIGEGGCHEQYF
TRBD1	TRBV4-1	.	TRBJ1-3	TGCGCCAGCAGCCAAGACCCGGGACAGTGGGTCGGGGTTGACACCATATATTTT	CASSQDPGQWVGVDTIYF
.	TRBV10-3	.	TRBJ2-2	TGTGCCATCACCGCTAGTACAGGGAGCACCGGGGAGCTGTTTTTT	CAITASTGSTGELFF
.	TRBV2	.	TRBJ1-5	TGTGCCAGCAGTGATCTGGGGGGTGGTATTAATCAGCCCCAGCATTTT	CASSDLGGGINQPQHF
.	TRBV19	.	TRBJ1-2	TGTGCCAGTAGTATAGAAAATCGGCGAGGTGGCTACACCTTC	CASSIENRRGGYTF
.	TRBV19	few	TRBJ1-1	TGTGCCAGTAGTACTTGGACGGGTGAAGCTTTCTTT	CASSTWTGEAFF
.	TRBV2	.	TRBJ2-1	TGTGCCAGCAGCGCAAGCCGGAGCTCCTACAATGAGCAGTTCTTC	CASSASRSSYNEQFF
.	TRBV11-2	.	TRBJ2-3	TGTGCCAGCAGCTTCCTCGGGTTTGCAGATACGCAGTATTTT	CASSFLGFADTQYF
.	TRBV9	.	TRBJ1-2	TGTGCCAGCAGCGCTCCAGGGAGGGCGGGCGGCTACACCTTC	CASSAPGRAGGYTF
TRBD1	TRBV10-1	once	TRBJ2-5	TGCGCCAGCAGCCGGACAGGGTCGGAGACCCAGTACTTC	CASSRTGSETQYF
.	TRBV5-1	.	TRBJ2-1	TGCGCCAGCAGCTTGCCCAGCGGGAATGAGCAGTTCTTC	CASSLPSGNEQFF
.	TRBV5-4	once	TRBJ2-7	TGTGCCAGCAGCCAAAAAACAGCCCCCTACGAGCAGTACTTC	CASSQKTAPYEQYF
.	TRBV7-3	.	TRBJ2-3	TGTGCCAGCAGCCGAGACGACAGCACAGATACGCAGTATTTT	CASSRDDSTDTQYF
.	TRBV5-6	once	TRBJ1-1	TGTGCCAGCTCATCGGCGGGGCTGTGGAACACTGAAGCTTTCTTT	CASSSAGLWNTEAFF
.	TRBV18	.	TRBJ2-7	TGTGCCAGCTCACCAACCTCCCTATCCTACGAGCAGTACTTC	CASSPTSLSYEQYF
.	TRBV5-5	.	TRBJ1-3	TGTGCCAGCAGCTTGTATGACTCTGGAAACACCATATATTTT	CASSLYDSGNTIYF
.	TRBV28	.	TRBJ1-5	TGTGCCAGCAGTTTAGGGGGGGGTGAAAAGCAGCCCCAGCATTTT	CASSLGGGEKQPQHF
.	TRBV5-6	.	TRBJ2-5	TGTGCCAGCAGCCTACAAGCCTCGCGAGAGACCCAGTACTTC	CASSLQASRETQYF
.	TRBV28	.	TRBJ2-4	TGTGCCAGCAGTCAACGACCCTCTGCCAAAAACATTCAGTACTTC	CASSQRPSAKNIQYF
TRBD1	TRBV6-1	.	TRBJ2-3	TGTGCCAGCATGGACAGGGGGCGCACAGATACGCAGTATTTT	CASMDRGRTDTQYF
TRBD1	TRBV10-3	.	TRBJ2-3	TGTGCCATCAGTGAGGGACAGGGATCTAGCACAGATACGCAGTATTTT	CAISEGQGSSTDTQYF
TRBD2	TRBV9	.	TRBJ2-1	TGTGCCAGCAGCGACGGGACTAGCGGGATGAGGGGGTTCTTC	CASSDGTSGMRGFF
TRBD2	TRBV7-3	once	TRBJ2-7	TGTGCCAGGACCGGGACTAGCGCTTACTACGAGCAGTACTTC	CARTGTSAYYEQYF
.	TRBV9	once	TRBJ2-5	TGTGCCAGCAGCGCCACGGGACTGTCTCAAGAGACCCAGTACTTC	CASSATGLSQETQYF
TRBD2	TRBV5-4	.	TRBJ2-1	TGTGCCAGCAGCTCGGGGGGCGGGAGGGCCCTCGGTGAGCAGTTCTTC	CASSSGGGRALGEQFF
.	TRBV6-6	once	TRBJ2-1	TGTGCCAGCAGTTACGAGGCGAGCTCCTACAATGAGCAGTTCTTC	CASSYEASSYNEQFF
.	TRBV28	.	TRBJ2-3	TGTGCCAGCAGCGACTCGTCGAGGCGCCTATTAACAGATACGCAGTATTTT	CASSDSSRRLLTDTQYF
.	TRBV5-4	.	TRBJ1-1	TGTGCCAGCAGCTTGGATGCAAACACTGAAGCTTTCTTT	CASSLDANTEAFF
TRBD1	TRBV5-6	.	TRBJ1-5	TGTGCCAGCAGTTTCGGCGGGACAGGGGTGGATCAGCCCCAGCATTTT	CASSFGGTGVDQPQHF
.	TRBV6-5	once	TRBJ2-6	TGTGCCAGCAGTTACATGCGAGTTGGGGCCAACGTCCTGACTTTC	CASSYMRVGANVLTF
.	TRBV6-5	.	TRBJ1-2	TGTGCCAGCAGTTACTCGCAGGCCCCCTATGGCTACACCTTC	CASSYSQAPYGYTF
.	TRBV20-1	few	TRBJ1-1	TGCAGTGTGTCCCAGAACACTGAAGCTTTCTTT	CSVSQNTEAFF
.	TRBV4-3	.	TRBJ2-3	TGCGCCAGCAGCCAAGACGGGAACACAGATACGCAGTATTTT	CASSQDGNTDTQYF
.	TRBV6-5	once	TRBJ1-2	TGTGCCAGCAGCCGGAAGATGAACTATGGCTACACCTTC	CASSRKMNYGYTF
TRBD2	TRBV5-1	once	TRBJ2-3	TGCGCCAGCAGCTTGCTAGCGGGAGGCGGCACAGATACGCAGTATTTT	CASSLLAGGGTDTQYF
.	TRBV6-6	.	TRBJ2-2	TGTGCCAGCGAGAGCGCAGCCGGGGAGCTGTTTTTT	CASESAAGELFF
.	TRBV28	.	TRBJ1-3	TGTGCCAGCAAGCGCCCCGGAAACACCATATATTTT	CASKRPGNTIYF
.	TRBV11-2	.	TRBJ1-4	TGTGCCAGCAGCCGCTCAACCCTGACAGAAGCAACTAATGAAAAACTGTTTTTT	CASSRSTLTEATNEKLFF